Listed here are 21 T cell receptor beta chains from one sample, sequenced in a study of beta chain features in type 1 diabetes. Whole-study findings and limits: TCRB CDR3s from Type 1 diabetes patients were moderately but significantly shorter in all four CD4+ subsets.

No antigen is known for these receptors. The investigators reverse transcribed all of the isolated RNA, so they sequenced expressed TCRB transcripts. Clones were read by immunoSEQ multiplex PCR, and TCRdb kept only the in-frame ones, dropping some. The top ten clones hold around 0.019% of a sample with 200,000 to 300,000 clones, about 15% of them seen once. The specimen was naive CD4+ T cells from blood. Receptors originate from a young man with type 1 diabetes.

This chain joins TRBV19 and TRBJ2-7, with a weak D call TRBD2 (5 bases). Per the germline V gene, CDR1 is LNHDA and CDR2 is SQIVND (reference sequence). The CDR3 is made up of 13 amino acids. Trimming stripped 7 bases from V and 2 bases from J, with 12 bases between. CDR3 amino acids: CASKRRGTYEQYF. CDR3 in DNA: TGTGCCAGTAAGCGGAGAGGGACCTACGAGCAGTACTTC.

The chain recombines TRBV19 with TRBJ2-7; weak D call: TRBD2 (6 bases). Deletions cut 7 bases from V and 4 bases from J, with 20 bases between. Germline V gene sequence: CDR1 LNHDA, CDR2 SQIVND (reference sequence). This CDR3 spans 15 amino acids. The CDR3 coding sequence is TGTGCCAGTAAGAGAAAAGGCGGGGCGACTTACGAGCAGTACTTC. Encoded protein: CASKRKGGATYEQYF.

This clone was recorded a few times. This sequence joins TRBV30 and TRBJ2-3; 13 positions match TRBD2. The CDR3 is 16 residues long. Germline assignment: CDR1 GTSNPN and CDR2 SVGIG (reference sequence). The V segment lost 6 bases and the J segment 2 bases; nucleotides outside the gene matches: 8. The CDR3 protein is CACILGTSGTTDTQYF. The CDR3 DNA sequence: TGTGCCTGTATTTTAGGGACTAGCGGGACCACAGATACGCAGTATTTT.

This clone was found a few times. The CDR3 DNA is TGTGCCAGCAGTACGGGGCGGGAACTGACTGAAGCTTTCTTT. The encoded protein is CASSTGRELTEAFF. The rearrangement joins TRBV6-6 to TRBJ1-1, with D perhaps matching TRBD1 (5 bases). This CDR3 has 14 residues. Germline V lookup: CDR1 MNHNY, CDR2 SVGAGI (reference sequence). Deletions cut 5 bases from V and 5 bases from J, with 15 bases between.

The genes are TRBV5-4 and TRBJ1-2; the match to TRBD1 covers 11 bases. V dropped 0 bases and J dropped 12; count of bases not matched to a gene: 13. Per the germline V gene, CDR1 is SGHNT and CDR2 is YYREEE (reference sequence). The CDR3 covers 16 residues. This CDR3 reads CASSLGGQGEGGANTF. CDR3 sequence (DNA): TGTGCCAGCAGCTTGGGGGGACAGGGGGAAGGTGGAGCTAACACCTTC. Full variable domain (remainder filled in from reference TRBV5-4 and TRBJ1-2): ETGVTQSPTHLIKTRGQQVTLRCSSQSGHNTVSWYQQALGQGPQFIFQYYREEENGRGNFPPRFSGLQFPNYSSELNVNALELDDSALYLCASSLGGQGEGGANTFGSGTRLTVV.

CDR3 sequence reads: CASSRTSGAYEQYF. DNA for the CDR3: TGTGCCAGCAGCCGGACTAGCGGGGCCTACGAGCAGTACTTC. This chain connects TRBV7-6 to TRBJ2-7; 12 nucleotides agree with TRBD2. The V gene's germline CDR1 is SGHVS and CDR2 FNYEAQ. The CDR3 consists of 14 residues. The ends lost 5 bases at V and 2 bases at J; junction bases unmatched: 1.

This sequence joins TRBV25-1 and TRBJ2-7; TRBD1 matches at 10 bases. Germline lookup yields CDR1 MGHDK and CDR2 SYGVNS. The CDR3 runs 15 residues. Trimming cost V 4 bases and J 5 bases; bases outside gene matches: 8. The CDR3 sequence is CASSVSRDRGHEQYF. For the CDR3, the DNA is TGTGCCAGCAGTGTCTCCCGGGACAGGGGCCACGAGCAGTACTTC.

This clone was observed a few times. For the CDR3, the DNA is TGTGCCAGCAGTTTTATGGAGACCCAGTACTTC. It translates to CASSFMETQYF. This sequence joins TRBV27 and TRBJ2-5; no firm D call. Germline CDR1 reads MNHEY; CDR2 reads SMNVEV (reference sequence). The CDR3 spans 11 residues. V dropped 3 bases and J dropped 5 bases, with 4 bases sitting between them.

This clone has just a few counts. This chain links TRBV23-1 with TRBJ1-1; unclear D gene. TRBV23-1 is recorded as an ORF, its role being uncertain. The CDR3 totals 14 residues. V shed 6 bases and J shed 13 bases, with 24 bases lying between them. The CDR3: CASSHNWAQPKVFF. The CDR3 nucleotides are TGCGCCAGCAGCCACAATTGGGCGCAGCCGAAGGTTTTCTTT.

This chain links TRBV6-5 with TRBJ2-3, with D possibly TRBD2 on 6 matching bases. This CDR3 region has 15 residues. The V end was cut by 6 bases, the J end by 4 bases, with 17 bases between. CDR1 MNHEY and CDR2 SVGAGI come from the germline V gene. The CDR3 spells CASSRRGPPADTQYF. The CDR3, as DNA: TGTGCCAGCAGCCGGAGGGGTCCCCCCGCAGATACGCAGTATTTT.

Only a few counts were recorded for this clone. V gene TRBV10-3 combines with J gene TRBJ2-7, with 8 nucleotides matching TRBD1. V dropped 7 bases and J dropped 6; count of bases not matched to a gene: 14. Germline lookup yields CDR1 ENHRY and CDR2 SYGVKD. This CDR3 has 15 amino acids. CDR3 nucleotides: TGTGCCATCACCACAGCCGGGACAGGAGCCTCCGAGCAGTACTTC. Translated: CAITTAGTGASEQYF.

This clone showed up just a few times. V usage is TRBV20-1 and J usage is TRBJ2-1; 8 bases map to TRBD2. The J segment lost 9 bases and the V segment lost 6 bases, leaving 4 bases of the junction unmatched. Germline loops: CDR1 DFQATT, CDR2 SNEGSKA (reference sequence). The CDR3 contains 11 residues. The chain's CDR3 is CSAIGGGEQFF. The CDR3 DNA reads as TGCAGTGCCATCGGGGGGGGTGAGCAGTTCTTC.

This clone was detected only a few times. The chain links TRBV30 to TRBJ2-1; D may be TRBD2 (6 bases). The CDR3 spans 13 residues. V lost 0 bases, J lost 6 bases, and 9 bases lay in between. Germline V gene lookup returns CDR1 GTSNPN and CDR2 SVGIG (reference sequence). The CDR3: CAWSVLALNEQFF. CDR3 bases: TGTGCCTGGAGTGTGCTAGCGCTCAATGAGCAGTTCTTC.

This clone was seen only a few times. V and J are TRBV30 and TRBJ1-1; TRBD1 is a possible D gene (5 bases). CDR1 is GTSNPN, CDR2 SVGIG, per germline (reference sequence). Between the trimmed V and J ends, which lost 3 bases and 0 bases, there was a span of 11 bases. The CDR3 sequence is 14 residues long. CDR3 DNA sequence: TGTGCCTGGAGGGACATCCCAATGAACACTGAAGCTTTCTTT. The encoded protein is CAWRDIPMNTEAFF.

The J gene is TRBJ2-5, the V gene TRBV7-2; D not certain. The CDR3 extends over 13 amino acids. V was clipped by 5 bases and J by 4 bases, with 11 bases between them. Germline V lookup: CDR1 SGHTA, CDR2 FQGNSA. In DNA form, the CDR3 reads TGTGCCAGCAGCCAACGGGTCTCAGAGACCCAGTACTTC. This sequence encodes CASSQRVSETQYF. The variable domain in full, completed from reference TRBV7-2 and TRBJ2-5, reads GAGVSQSPSNKVTEKGKDVELRCDPISGHTALYWYRQSLGQGLEFLIYFQGNSAPDKSGLPSDRFSAERTGGSVSTLTIQRTQQEDSAVYLCASSQRVSETQYFGPGTRLLVL.

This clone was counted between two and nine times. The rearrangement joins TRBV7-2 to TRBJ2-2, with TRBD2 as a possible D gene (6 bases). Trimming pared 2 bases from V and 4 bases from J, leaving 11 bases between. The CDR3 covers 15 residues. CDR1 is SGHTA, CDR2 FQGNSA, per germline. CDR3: CASSLRGEGTGELFF. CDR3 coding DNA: TGTGCCAGCAGCTTACGCGGGGAAGGCACCGGGGAGCTGTTTTTT.

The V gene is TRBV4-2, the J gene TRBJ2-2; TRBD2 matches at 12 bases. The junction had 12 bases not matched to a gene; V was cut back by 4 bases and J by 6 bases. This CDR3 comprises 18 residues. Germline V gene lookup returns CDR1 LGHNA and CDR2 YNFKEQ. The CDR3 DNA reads TGTGCCAGCAGCCCACGACTAGCGGGGGACGAACGCCCCGGGGAGCTGTTTTTT. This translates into CASSPRLAGDERPGELFF.

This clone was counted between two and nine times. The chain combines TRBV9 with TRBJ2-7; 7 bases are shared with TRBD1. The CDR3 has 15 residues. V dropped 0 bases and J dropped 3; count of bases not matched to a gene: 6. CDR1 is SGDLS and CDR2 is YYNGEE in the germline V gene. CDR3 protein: CASSVGGQVGYEQYF. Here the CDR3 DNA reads TGTGCCAGCAGCGTAGGAGGACAGGTAGGCTACGAGCAGTACTTC.

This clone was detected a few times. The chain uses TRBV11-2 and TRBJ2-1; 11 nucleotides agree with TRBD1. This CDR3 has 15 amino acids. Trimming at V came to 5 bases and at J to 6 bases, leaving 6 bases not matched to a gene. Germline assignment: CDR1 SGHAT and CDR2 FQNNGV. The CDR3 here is CASSDGTGGLNEQFF. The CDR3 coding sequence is TGTGCCAGCAGCGATGGGACAGGGGGTCTCAATGAGCAGTTCTTC.

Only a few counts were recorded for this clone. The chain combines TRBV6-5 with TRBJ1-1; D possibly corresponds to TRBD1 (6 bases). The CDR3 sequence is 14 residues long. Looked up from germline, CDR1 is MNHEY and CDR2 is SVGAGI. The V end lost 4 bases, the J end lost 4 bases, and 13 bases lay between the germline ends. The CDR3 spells CASSSAGVRTEAFF. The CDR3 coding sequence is TGTGCCAGCAGTTCAGCAGGGGTGCGCACTGAAGCTTTCTTT.

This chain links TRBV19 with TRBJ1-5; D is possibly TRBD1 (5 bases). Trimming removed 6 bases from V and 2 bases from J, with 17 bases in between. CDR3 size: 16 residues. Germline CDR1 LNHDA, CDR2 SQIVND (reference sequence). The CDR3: CASSPPGGVGNQPQHF. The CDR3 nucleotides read TGTGCCAGTAGCCCGCCGGGGGGGGTTGGCAATCAGCCCCAGCATTTT.